This T cell receptor (beta chain) was identified in a study of OX40 agonist ivuxolimab in advanced cancers. Regarding the research as a whole: Ivuxolimab was a fully human IgG2 agonistic monoclonal antibody targeting the costimulatory receptor OX40 (CD134). The monotherapy dose-escalation portion (N of about 52 patients) of the phase I ivuxolimab trial is reported in the paper. Intravenous ivuxolimab was administered to patients every 2 weeks at six dose levels: 0.01, 0.1, 0.3, 1.5, 3 and 10 mg/kg. The dose-escalation cohort was 80% to 90% male with a mean age of approximately 60 years, ranging from roughly 20 to 85. The point of sequencing TCRbeta in the periphery was to test whether ivuxolimab changed TCR sequence diversity and drove clonal T-cell expansion. Prior anti-PD-1, anti-PD-L1 or anti-CTLA-4 therapy was permitted, and approximately 40% of dose-escalation patients had received checkpoint inhibitors. Partial responses occurred in three dose-escalation patients, of whom one had hepatocellular carcinoma and two had cutaneous melanoma. Of the approximately 54 dose-escalation patients, hepatocellular carcinoma was present in around 20, melanoma in approximately 15, renal cell carcinoma in 9 and head and neck cancer in 9.

The CDR3 goes from the cysteine to the valine over 13 residues. Solely the CDR3 DNA is kept, with 39 bases framed from the first base. V and J lose 7 bases and 2 bases, and a span of 12 bases separates them. Based on the germline V gene, the CDR1 and CDR2 sequences are SNHLY and FYNNEI. The trial excluded patients who had a history of autoimmune disease or who were on systemic immunosuppression. In every dose cohort, peripheral blood was drawn for TCR sequencing at baseline, cycle 4 day 1, and cycle 7 day 1. Samples were obtained from an open-label, multicenter, first-in-human phase I dose-escalation trial of ivuxolimab. Adults with locally advanced or metastatic melanoma, renal cell carcinoma, hepatocellular carcinoma or head and neck squamous cell carcinoma were enrolled in the trial. CD4+ and CD8+ T cells were sorted separately from peripheral blood before TCR sequencing. Overall study outcomes, separate from this receptor: Partial responders in the 0.1-3.0 mg/kg groups had among the lowest normalized peripheral clonal expansion, especially among CD8+ T cells. Low levels of normalized T-cell clonal expansion were also seen in some nonresponding patients. At doses of 0.1 to 3.0 mg/kg, clonal expansion of both CD4+ and CD8+ blood T cells was observed from baseline to week 6. After ivuxolimab, CD8+ T cells had more expanded clones than CD4+ T cells on average. The antigen specificity of the peripheral T cells that underwent clonal expansion was not determined.

Notes on this clone: The clone's antigen remains unknown. Per-nucleotide qualities are absent, and no much larger clonotype sits a single base away.

To sequence the TCRbeta CDR3 region, genomic DNA was isolated from the sorted cells. The immunoSEQ Assay was used for sequencing of TCRbeta CDR3 regions. TCRdb limited this immuneACCESS table to in-frame rearrangements with V and J called. A share of clones is missing; checked studies link under half to unresolved V genes, and the rest is unexplained. This sample is represented by 45,000 or so clones; 70% to 90% of them were singletons. Jointly, the top ten make up less than 20% of the sample. The sample in question was CD4+ or CD8+ T cells sorted from blood, obtained in a trial of the OX40 agonist ivuxolimab. The source of this sequence is an adult with an advanced solid tumor such as melanoma, head and neck, liver or kidney cancer. The rearrangement combines TRBV2 with TRBJ2-7; a tentative D call is TRBD1 (5 bases match). The sequenced DNA is TGTGCCAGCAAAGTATTGACAGCCTACGAGCAGTACGTC. Its amino acids are CASKVLTAYEQYV.